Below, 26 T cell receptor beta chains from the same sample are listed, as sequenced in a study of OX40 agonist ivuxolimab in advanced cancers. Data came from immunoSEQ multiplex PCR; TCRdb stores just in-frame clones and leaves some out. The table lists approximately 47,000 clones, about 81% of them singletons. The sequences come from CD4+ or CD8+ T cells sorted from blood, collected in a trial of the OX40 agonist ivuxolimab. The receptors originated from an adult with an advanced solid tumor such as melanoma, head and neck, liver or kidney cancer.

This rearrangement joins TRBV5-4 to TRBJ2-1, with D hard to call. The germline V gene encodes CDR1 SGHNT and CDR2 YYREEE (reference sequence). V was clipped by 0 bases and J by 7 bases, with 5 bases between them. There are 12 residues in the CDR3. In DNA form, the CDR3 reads TGTGCCAGCAGCTTGGAAAGGAATGAGCAGTTCTTC. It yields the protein CASSLERNEQFF.

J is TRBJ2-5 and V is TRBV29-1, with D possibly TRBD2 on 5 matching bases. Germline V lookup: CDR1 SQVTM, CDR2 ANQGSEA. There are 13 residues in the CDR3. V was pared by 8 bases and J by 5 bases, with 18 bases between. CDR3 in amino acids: CSFWTVTGETQYF. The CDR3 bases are TGCAGCTTCTGGACTGTCACTGGGGAGACCCAGTACTTC.

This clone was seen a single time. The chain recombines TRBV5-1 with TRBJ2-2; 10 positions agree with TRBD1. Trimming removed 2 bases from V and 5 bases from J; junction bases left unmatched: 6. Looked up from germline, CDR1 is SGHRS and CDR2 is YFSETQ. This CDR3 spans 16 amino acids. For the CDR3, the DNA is TGCGCCAGCAGCTTATCCGGGACAGGGGAAACCGGGGAGCTGTTTTTT. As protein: CASSLSGTGETGELFF.

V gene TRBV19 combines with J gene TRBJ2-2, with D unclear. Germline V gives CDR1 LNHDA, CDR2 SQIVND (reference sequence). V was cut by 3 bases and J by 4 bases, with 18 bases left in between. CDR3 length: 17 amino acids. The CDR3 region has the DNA TGTGCCAGTAGTATTCAGGACCTAAGGTCTAGCACCGGGGAGCTGTTTTTT. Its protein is CASSIQDLRSSTGELFF.

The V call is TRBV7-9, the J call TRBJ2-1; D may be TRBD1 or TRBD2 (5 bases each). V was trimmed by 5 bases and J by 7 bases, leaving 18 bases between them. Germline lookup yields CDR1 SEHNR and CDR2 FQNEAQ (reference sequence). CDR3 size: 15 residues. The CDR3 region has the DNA TGTGCCAGCAGCCCACGGGGCGTAGTCTCGAATGAGCAGTTCTTC. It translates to CASSPRGVVSNEQFF.

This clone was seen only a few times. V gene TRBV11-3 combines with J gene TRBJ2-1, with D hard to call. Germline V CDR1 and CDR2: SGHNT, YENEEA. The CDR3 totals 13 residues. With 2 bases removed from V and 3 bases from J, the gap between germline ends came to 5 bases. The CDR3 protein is CASSLLGYNEQFF. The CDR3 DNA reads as TGTGCCAGCAGCTTACTAGGCTACAATGAGCAGTTCTTC.

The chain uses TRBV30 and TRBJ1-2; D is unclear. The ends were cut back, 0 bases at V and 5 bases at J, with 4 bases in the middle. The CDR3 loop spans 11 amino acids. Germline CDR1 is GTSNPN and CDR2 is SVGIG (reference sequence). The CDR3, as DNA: TGTGCCTGGAGTGTACTGTATGGCTACACCTTC. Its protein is CAWSVLYGYTF.

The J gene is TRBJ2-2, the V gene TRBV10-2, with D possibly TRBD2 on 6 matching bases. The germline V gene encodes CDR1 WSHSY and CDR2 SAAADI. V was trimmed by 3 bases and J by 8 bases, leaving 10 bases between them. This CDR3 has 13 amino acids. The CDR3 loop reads CASSELARGELFF. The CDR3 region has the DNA TGCGCCAGCAGTGAACTAGCAAGGGGGGAGCTGTTTTTT.

The CDR3 DNA is TGTGCCAGCAGTTATCTAGCGGGGGGCGCCGGGGAGCTGTTTTTT. Amino acids: CASSYLAGGAGELFF. This chain connects TRBV6-6 to TRBJ2-2; TRBD2 matches at 11 bases. V dropped 3 bases and J dropped 6; count of bases not matched to a gene: 3. Looked up from germline, CDR1 is MNHNY and CDR2 is SVGAGI (reference sequence). This CDR3 is 15 amino acids long.

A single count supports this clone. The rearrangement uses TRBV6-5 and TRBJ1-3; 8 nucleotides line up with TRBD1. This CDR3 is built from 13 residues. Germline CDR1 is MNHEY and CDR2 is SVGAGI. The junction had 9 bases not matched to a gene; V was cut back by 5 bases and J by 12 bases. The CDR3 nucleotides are TGTGCCAGCAGTCCCCCCGGACAGGGAGGCATATATTTT. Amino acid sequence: CASSPPGQGGIYF.

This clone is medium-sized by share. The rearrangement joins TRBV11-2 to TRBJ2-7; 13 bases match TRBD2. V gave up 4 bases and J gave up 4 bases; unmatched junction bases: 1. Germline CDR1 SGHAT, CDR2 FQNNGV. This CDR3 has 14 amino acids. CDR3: CASSSGLAGYEQYF. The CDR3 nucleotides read TGTGCCAGCAGCTCGGGACTAGCGGGATACGAGCAGTACTTC. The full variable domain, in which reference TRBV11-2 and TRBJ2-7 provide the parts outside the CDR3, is EAGVAQSPRYKIIEKRQSVAFWCNPISGHATLYWYQQILGQGPKLLIQFQNNGVVDDSQLPKDRFSAERLKGVDSTLKIQPAKLEDSAVYLCASSSGLAGYEQYFGPGTRLTVT.

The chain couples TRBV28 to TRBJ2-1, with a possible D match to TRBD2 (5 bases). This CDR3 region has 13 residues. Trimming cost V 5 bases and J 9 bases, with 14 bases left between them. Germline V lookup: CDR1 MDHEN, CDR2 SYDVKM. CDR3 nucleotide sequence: TGTGCCAGCAGTACGGGAAATTGGGGTGAGCAGTTCTTC. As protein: CASSTGNWGEQFF.

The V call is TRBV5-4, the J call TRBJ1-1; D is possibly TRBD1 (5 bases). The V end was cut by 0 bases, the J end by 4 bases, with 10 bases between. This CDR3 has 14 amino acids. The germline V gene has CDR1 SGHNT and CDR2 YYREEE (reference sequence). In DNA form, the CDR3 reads TGTGCCAGCAGCTTGGAATCCGGGGGCACTGAAGCTTTCTTT. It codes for CASSLESGGTEAFF.

The CDR3 sequence is CASSAGGPRGRGGNQPQHF. The CDR3 DNA reads TGTGCCAGCAGCGCCGGAGGTCCCAGGGGGCGCGGTGGCAATCAGCCCCAGCATTTT. The V and J genes are TRBV7-2 and TRBJ1-5; TRBD1 agrees at 8 bases. Germline-derived CDR1 and CDR2 are SGHTA and FQGNSA. V was clipped by 5 bases and J by 2 bases; unmatched bases: 17. The CDR3 is made up of 19 amino acids.

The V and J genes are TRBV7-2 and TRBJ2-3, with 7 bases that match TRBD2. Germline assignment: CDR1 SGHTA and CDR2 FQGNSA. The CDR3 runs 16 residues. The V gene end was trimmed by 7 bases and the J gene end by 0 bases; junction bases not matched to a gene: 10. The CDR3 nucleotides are TGTGCCAGCACCCGGTCGGGGGGAACTAGCACAGATACGCAGTATTTT. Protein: CASTRSGGTSTDTQYF.

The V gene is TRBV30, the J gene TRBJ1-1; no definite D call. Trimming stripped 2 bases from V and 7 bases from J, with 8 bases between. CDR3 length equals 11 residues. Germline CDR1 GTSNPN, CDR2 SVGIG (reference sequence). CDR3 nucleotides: TGTGCCTGGAGTAGGGAGGGTGAAGCTTTCTTT. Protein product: CAWSREGEAFF. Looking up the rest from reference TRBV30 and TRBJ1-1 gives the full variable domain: SQTIHQWPATLVQPVGSPLSLECTVEGTSNPNLYWYRQAAGRGLQLLFYSVGIGQISSEVPQNLSASRPQDRQFILSSKKLLLSDSGFYLCAWSREGEAFFGQGTRLTVV.

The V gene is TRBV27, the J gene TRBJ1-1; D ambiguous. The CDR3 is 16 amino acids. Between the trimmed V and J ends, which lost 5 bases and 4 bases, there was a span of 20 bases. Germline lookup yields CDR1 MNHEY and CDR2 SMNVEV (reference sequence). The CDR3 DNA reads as TGTGCCAGCAGTCCCCGGGCCGGGATGGCTGCCACTGAAGCTTTCTTT. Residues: CASSPRAGMAATEAFF.

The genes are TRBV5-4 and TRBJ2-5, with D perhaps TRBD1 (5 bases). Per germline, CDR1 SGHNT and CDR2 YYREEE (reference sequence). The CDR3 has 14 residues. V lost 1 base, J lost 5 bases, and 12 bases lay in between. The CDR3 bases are TGTGCCAGCAGCTTGATTGGGGCGGCGGAGACCCAGTACTTC. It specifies CASSLIGAAETQYF.

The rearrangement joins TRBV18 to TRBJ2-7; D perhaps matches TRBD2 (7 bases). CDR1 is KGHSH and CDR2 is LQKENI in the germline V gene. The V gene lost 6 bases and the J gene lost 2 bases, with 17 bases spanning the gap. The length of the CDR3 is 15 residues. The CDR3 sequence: CASSALGGGAYEQYF. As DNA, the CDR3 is TGTGCCAGCTCGGCCCTTGGCGGGGGCGCCTACGAGCAGTACTTC.

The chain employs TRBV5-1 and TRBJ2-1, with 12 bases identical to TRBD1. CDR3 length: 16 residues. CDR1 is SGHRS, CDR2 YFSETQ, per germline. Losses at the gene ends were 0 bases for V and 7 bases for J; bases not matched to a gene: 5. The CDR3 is CASSLGDRGRRNEQFF. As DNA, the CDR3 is TGCGCCAGCAGCTTGGGGGACAGGGGGCGCCGAAATGAGCAGTTCTTC. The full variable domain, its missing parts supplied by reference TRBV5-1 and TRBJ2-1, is KAGVTQTPRYLIKTRGQQVTLSCSPISGHRSVSWYQQTPGQGLQFLFEYFSETQRNKGNFPGRFSGRQFSNSRSEMNVSTLELGDSALYLCASSLGDRGRRNEQFFGPGTRLTVL.

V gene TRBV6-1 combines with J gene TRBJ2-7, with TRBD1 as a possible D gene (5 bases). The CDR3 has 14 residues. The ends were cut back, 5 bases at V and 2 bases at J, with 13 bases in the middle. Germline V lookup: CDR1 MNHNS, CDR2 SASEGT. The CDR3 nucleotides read TGTGCCAGCAGTCTGGGGCCCAGCCCCTACGAGCAGTACTTC. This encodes CASSLGPSPYEQYF.

The CDR3 sequence is CASSFSQGSNIYNEQFF. The CDR3 DNA is TGTGCCAGCAGCTTTTCTCAGGGGTCAAACATCTACAATGAGCAGTTCTTC. The chain carries TRBV5-5 and TRBJ2-1, with D maybe TRBD1 (6 bases). The germline CDR1 and CDR2 sequences are SGHKS and YYEKEE (reference sequence). V shed 2 bases and J shed 3 bases, with 18 bases lying between them. This CDR3 contains 17 residues.

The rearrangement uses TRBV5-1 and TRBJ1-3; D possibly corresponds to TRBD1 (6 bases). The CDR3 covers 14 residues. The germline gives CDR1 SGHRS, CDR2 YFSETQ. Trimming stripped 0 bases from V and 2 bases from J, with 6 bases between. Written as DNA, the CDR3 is TGCGCCAGCAGCTTGGCAGGGGCTGGAAACACCATATATTTT. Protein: CASSLAGAGNTIYF.

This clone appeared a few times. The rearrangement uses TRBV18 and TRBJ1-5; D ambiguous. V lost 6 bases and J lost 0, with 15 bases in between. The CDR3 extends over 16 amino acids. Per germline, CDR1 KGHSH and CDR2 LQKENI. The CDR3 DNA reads TGTGCCAGCTCCGAACGGGCCGACCATAGCAATCAGCCCCAGCATTTT. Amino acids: CASSERADHSNQPQHF.

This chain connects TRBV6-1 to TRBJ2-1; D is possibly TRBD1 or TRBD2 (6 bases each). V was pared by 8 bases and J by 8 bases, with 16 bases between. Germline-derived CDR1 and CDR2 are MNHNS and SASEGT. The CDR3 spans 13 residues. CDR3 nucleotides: TGTGCCAGCTTGCGTTGGGGGGCCGATGAGCAGTTCTTC. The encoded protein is CASLRWGADEQFF.

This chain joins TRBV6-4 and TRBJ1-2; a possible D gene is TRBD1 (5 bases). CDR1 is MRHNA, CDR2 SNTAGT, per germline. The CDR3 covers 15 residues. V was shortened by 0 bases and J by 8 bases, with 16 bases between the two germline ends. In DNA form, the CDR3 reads TGTGCCAGCAGTGACTCGAATCGGGGGGTCGACGGCTACACCTTC. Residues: CASSDSNRGVDGYTF.